A selection of T cell receptor beta chains follows, all from one sample in a study of siplizumab effects on memory and regulatory T cells. Here immunoSEQ multiplex PCR was the method, and the copy in TCRdb shows in-frame clones only, minus some. This sample has 85,000 to 90,000 clones, with around 89% found just once. Sequenced: CD4+ T cells sorted from blood. The receptors stem from a human donor in good health. The CDR3 runs from the conserved cysteine through the conserved F or W. D genes are given only for firm matches. Clone size is given for some rows only: seen once, a few or many times, or a class if the clone is expanded.

j_call | clone_size | v_call | d_call | cdr3_aa | cdr3_nt
TRBJ2-1 | - | TRBV7-7 | TRBD2 | CASSLAHGSGNVNEQFF | TGTGCTAGCAGCTTAGCGCATGGTAGCGGGAATGTCAATGAGCAGTTCTTC
TRBJ2-5 | - | TRBV5-6 | - | CASSPVGPRKTQYF | TGTGCCAGCAGCCCGGTCGGGCCTCGAAAGACCCAGTACTTC
TRBJ2-7 | - | TRBV19 | TRBD1 | CASSTTRDSSYEQYF | TGTGCCAGTAGTACTACCAGGGACAGCTCCTACGAGCAGTACTTC
TRBJ1-1 | - | TRBV5-1 | - | CASSRDIVTEAFF | TGCGCCAGCAGCCGGGACATAGTCACTGAAGCTTTCTTT
TRBJ2-1 | - | TRBV5-6 | - | CASSQNNEQFF | TGTGCCAGCAGTCAGAACAATGAGCAGTTCTTC
TRBJ1-4 | - | TRBV25-1 | TRBD1 | CASSAYRGNNEKLFF | TGTGCCAGCAGTGCATACAGGGGGAATAATGAAAAACTGTTTTTT
TRBJ2-2 | few | TRBV9 | - | CASSVGWDTGELFF | TGTGCCAGCAGCGTAGGTTGGGACACCGGGGAGCTGTTTTTT
TRBJ2-3 | - | TRBV19 | TRBD2 | CASSISAGGTDTQYF | TGTGCCAGTAGTATATCAGCGGGGGGCACAGATACGCAGTATTTT
TRBJ2-1 | - | TRBV27 | - | CASSLGRRHPYNEQFF | TGTGCCAGCAGTTTAGGTAGGCGGCACCCCTACAATGAGCAGTTCTTC
TRBJ2-5 | - | TRBV29-1 | TRBD2 | CSLRRGGQETQYF | TGCAGCTTGAGGCGGGGGGGGCAAGAGACCCAGTACTTC
TRBJ1-2 | - | TRBV9 | TRBD1 | CASSARGQGSYGYTF | TGTGCCAGCTCCGCCCGGGGACAGGGATCCTATGGCTACACCTTC
TRBJ2-1 | - | TRBV6-5 | TRBD2 | CASSSRSGAYNEQFF | TGTGCCAGCAGTTCCCGTAGCGGGGCTTACAATGAGCAGTTCTTC
TRBJ2-1 | - | TRBV9 | - | CASSVDGRVGGEQFF | TGTGCCAGCAGCGTAGACGGCCGTGTGGGAGGTGAGCAGTTCTTC
TRBJ2-1 | - | TRBV20-1 | TRBD1 | CSAPQGREQFF | TGCAGTGCGCCACAGGGGCGAGAGCAGTTCTTC
TRBJ1-2 | - | TRBV15 | - | CATSSWPNYGYTF | TGTGCCACCAGCAGTTGGCCTAACTATGGCTACACCTTC
TRBJ2-1 | - | TRBV6-1 | TRBD2 | CASRTSGYYNEQFF | TGTGCCAGCAGGACTAGCGGATACTACAATGAGCAGTTCTTC
TRBJ2-7 | - | TRBV10-3 | TRBD1 | CAIGFRKTSGTGRIRNSYEQYF | TGTGCCATCGGATTCCGGAAAACTTCCGGGACAGGGCGAATCCGAAACTCCTACGAGCAGTACTTC
TRBJ1-1 | - | TRBV11-3 | - | CASSLVDSYTEAFF | TGTGCCAGCAGCTTAGTGGACAGTTACACTGAAGCTTTCTTT
TRBJ2-6 | - | TRBV30 | - | CAWRFSGANVLTF | TGTGCCTGGAGGTTCTCTGGGGCCAACGTCCTGACTTTC
TRBJ1-6 | once | TRBV2 | - | CASSVRGSSYNSPLHF | TGTGCCAGCAGTGTCCGGGGCAGCTCCTATAATTCACCCCTCCACTTT
TRBJ1-4 | - | TRBV7-2 | TRBD1 | CASSPDRGADEKLFF | TGTGCCAGCAGCCCGGACAGGGGAGCTGATGAAAAACTGTTTTTT
TRBJ1-5 | - | TRBV6-1 | - | CASSEAGQQNQPQHF | TGTGCCAGCAGTGAAGCAGGGCAGCAAAATCAGCCCCAGCATTTT
TRBJ2-1 | - | TRBV30 | - | CAWSDWGEQFF | TGTGCCTGGAGTGACTGGGGTGAGCAGTTCTTC
TRBJ2-7 | - | TRBV5-5 | TRBD2 | CASSPRGGSGITYEQYF | TGTGCCAGCAGCCCCAGGGGTGGTAGCGGGATCACCTACGAGCAGTACTTC
TRBJ1-4 | - | TRBV30 | - | CAWSADGFEKLFF | TGTGCCTGGAGTGCCGACGGTTTCGAAAAACTGTTTTTT
TRBJ2-3 | - | TRBV6-1 | TRBD1 | CASIPLKGTANF | TGTGCCAGCATCCCGTTGAAAGGGACAGCGAATTTT
TRBJ2-5 | - | TRBV29-1 | - | CSVEPQGGLQETQYF | TGCAGCGTTGAACCGCAGGGTGGGCTTCAAGAGACCCAGTACTTC
TRBJ2-6 | - | TRBV4-3 | - | CASSQDIPHMTGANVLTF | TGCGCCAGCAGCCAAGATATCCCGCATATGACTGGGGCCAACGTCCTGACTTTC
TRBJ2-6 | - | TRBV19 | TRBD2 | CASSITASGGTSGANVLTF | TGTGCCAGTAGTATAACGGCTAGCGGGGGAACCTCTGGGGCCAACGTCCTGACTTTC
TRBJ2-3 | - | TRBV4-3 | - | CASSPRPSASTDTQYF | TGCGCCAGCAGCCCGCGTCCCAGCGCAAGCACAGATACGCAGTATTTT
TRBJ1-3 | - | TRBV6-6 | - | CASRDYSGNTIYF | TGTGCCAGTAGGGACTACTCTGGAAACACCATATATTTT
TRBJ2-5 | - | TRBV18 | TRBD2 | CASSPRVSGSGETQYF | TGTGCCAGCTCCCCTCGAGTTAGCGGGAGTGGGGAGACCCAGTACTTC
TRBJ1-5 | few | TRBV19 | - | CASSIGRGLGQPQHF | TGTGCCAGTAGTATAGGAAGGGGACTCGGCCAGCCCCAGCATTTT
TRBJ2-5 | - | TRBV11-2 | TRBD1 | CASSLGVGRGSGETQYF | TGTGCCAGCAGCTTAGGGGTGGGCAGGGGGAGTGGAGAGACCCAGTACTTC
TRBJ1-1 | few | TRBV29-1 | TRBD1 | CSVGRGQKAFF | TGCAGCGTTGGGAGGGGACAGAAAGCTTTCTTT
TRBJ1-5 | - | TRBV15 | - | CATSSSGNQPQHF | TGTGCCACCAGCAGTTCGGGGAATCAGCCCCAGCATTTT
TRBJ1-3 | - | TRBV18 | TRBD1 | CASSPGQGSAGNTIYF | TGTGCCAGCTCACCAGGACAGGGGAGCGCCGGAAACACCATATATTTT
TRBJ1-2 | - | TRBV19 | - | CASSRQARGDYGYTF | TGTGCCAGTAGCAGACAGGCTCGGGGAGATTATGGCTACACCTTC
TRBJ1-1 | once | TRBV27 | - | CAREDRRTEAFF | TGTGCCAGGGAAGACCGAAGGACTGAAGCTTTCTTT
TRBJ1-2 | - | TRBV7-9 | - | CASSADDRYYGYTF | TGTGCCAGCAGCGCCGATGACAGATACTATGGCTACACCTTC
TRBJ2-5 | - | TRBV28 | - | CASSPPGLRETQYF | TGTGCCAGCAGCCCTCCGGGACTTAGGGAGACCCAGTACTTC
TRBJ1-2 | - | TRBV4-3 | - | CASSQAFGFSNYGYTF | TGCGCCAGCAGCCAGGCGTTCGGGTTTTCTAACTATGGCTACACCTTC
TRBJ2-7 | - | TRBV6-6 | TRBD2 | CASSRSGSSYEQYF | TGTGCCAGCAGCCGTAGCGGGAGCTCCTACGAGCAGTACTTC
TRBJ2-7 | - | TRBV14 | - | CASSQGRGYEQYF | TGTGCCAGCAGCCAAGGGCGAGGTTACGAGCAGTACTTC
TRBJ2-7 | - | TRBV30 | TRBD2 | CAWRATSGRIDYEQYF | TGTGCCTGGAGGGCGACTAGCGGGAGGATCGACTACGAGCAGTACTTC
TRBJ2-3 | - | TRBV4-1 | TRBD2 | CASSQSPGLAGDTQYF | TGCGCCAGCAGCCAATCACCGGGACTAGCTGGCGATACGCAGTATTTT
TRBJ1-3 | - | TRBV28 | - | CASIHSHFSGNTIYF | TGTGCCAGCATACACAGCCACTTCTCTGGAAACACCATATATTTT
TRBJ1-4 | - | TRBV5-1 | TRBD1 | CASSAGGTGSNEKLFF | TGCGCCAGCAGCGCGGGAGGGACAGGGTCTAATGAAAAACTGTTTTTT
TRBJ2-7 | - | TRBV6-1 | TRBD1 | CASMSGTVSYEQYF | TGTGCCAGCATGTCCGGGACAGTCTCCTACGAGCAGTACTTC
TRBJ2-7 | once | TRBV5-5 | - | CASSWRDKAYEQYF | TGTGCCAGCAGCTGGAGGGACAAAGCCTACGAGCAGTACTTC